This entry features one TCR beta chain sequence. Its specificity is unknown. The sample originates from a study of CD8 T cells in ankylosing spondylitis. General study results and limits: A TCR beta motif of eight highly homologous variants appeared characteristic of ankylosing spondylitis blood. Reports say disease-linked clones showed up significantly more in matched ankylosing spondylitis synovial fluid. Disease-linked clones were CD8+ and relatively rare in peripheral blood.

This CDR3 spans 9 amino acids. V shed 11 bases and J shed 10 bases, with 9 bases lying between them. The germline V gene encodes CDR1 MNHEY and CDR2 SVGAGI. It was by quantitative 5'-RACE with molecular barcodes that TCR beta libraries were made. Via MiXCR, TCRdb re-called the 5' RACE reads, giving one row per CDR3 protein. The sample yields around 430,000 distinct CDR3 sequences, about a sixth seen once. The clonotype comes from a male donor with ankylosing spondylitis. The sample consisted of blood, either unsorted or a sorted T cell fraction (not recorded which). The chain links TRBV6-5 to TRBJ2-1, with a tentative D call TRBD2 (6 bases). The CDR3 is CAGAGEQFF. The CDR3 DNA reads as TGTGCCGGTGCGGGAGAGCAGTTCTTC.